This entry is about one TCR beta chain. The target of this receptor is not known. No much larger clone is present one base from it, and per-base qualities are unavailable. The sample originates from a study of vaccination effects on CD4 cells after COVID-19 (dated by TCRdb to between 2022 and 2023). In terms of the full investigation: The ViraFEST assay stimulated PBMC with viral peptide pools and then used TCR sequencing to identify antigen-specific CD4+ T cell clonotypes by expansion. Cultures from other donors in the study were sequenced using the Oncomine TCR Beta short-read assay on an Illumina iSeq 100. Three convalescent patients were sampled early (day +14) and late (day +241, +227, +161 respectively) after vaccination. A total of 9 to 11 COVID-19 convalescent patients and a few SARS-CoV-2-naive healthy vaccine recipients were included in the full study. Across the study, the median time from the second dose to post-vaccine sampling was 72 days (range 14 to 241). Around 2 million PBMC per well were cultured in IMDM with approximately 5% human AB serum, 8 to 10 IU/ml IL-2 and gentamicin, plus 10 ug/ml peptides. In both COVID-19 convalescent patients and infection-naive vaccine recipients, the study compared SARS-CoV-2 spike-specific CD4+ TCR repertoires from before mRNA vaccination with those from after it. What the authors observed across the whole study: Marked clonal contraction was observed in both infection-induced and vaccine-induced clones at late post-vaccination timepoints, consistent with waning T cell responses. Limitations of the study were the small number of convalescent patients and the absence of early post-infection timepoints. For convalescent patients, new clones induced by the vaccine made up most of the post-vaccine spike-reactive repertoire, and these new clones were largely distinct from the clones induced by infection.

The CDR3 sequence holds 16 residues, the cysteine and phenylalanine included. The DNA shown is the 48-base CDR3, in frame from base 1. CDR1 and CDR2 are drawn from the germline V gene: SGDLS, YYNGEE. V is clipped by 4 bases and J by 4 bases, and the sequence between their germline boundaries is 20 bases long. The library was generated by the immunoSEQ multiplex PCR assay. DNA from the CD4+ T cells that had been cultured and isolated underwent TCR beta CDR3 sequencing. For the original study's pipeline: The analysis removed non-productive TCR sequences, trimmed reads to the CDR3 region, and retained only CDR3s that were 7 or more amino acids long. Antigen-specific clonotypes were identified using the MANAFEST web app by comparison of expansion in peptide wells against reference cultures. To be called positive, a clone needed expansion at FDR<0.05 compared with the reference and with all other wells, an odds ratio greater than 5, and a frequency greater than 0.1% in two replicate wells. A clonotype was called cross-reactive if it was significantly expanded both in SARS-CoV-2 spike wells and in at least one common cold coronavirus spike condition. CDR3 similarity was assessed by Levenshtein distance with the stringdist R package, and unrooted trees were built with ape in R 3.6.1. Sourced from immuneACCESS, this table was stored by TCRdb with only in-frame sequences that have V and J called. A share of the clones is absent; for the studies checked, an unresolved V gene accounts for under half, and the remainder has no known explanation. The D gene and trimming were derived from the DNA, and the V and J assignments and clone size from that table. In this sample the table shows about 34,000 clones, 75% of which occur a single time. The ten largest clonotypes hold under 8% of the sample.

After more than nine days of culture, CD4+ T cells were isolated with the EasySep CD4+ T cell isolation kit. PCR-confirmed SARS-CoV-2 infection had occurred in convalescent patients between March and December 2020, before the Alpha, Beta and Delta variants emerged in the United States. Two doses of either the BNT162b2 or the mRNA-1273 mRNA SARS-CoV-2 vaccine were administered to participants. Half of the culture medium was replaced with fresh IL-2-containing medium on days 3 and 7. Unless otherwise noted, each peptide stimulation condition was cultured in triplicate wells. PBMC were separated from whole blood using Ficoll-Paque Plus gradient centrifugation and were then either cryopreserved at -140C or used fresh. The QIAamp micro DNA kit was used to extract genomic DNA from the cultured CD4+ T cells.

Here the sequenced sample was CD4+ T cells from PBMCs cultured without peptide, taken after COVID-19 vaccination. The rearranged segments are TRBV9 and TRBJ1-1; there is no confident call for the D gene. This sequence was found in a human donor who had a prior SARS-CoV-2 infection. The nucleotide sequence is given as TGTGCCAGCAGCCCCCTCTGGGAGGGAGTCGCCACTGAAGCTTTCTTT. Its protein product is CASSPLWEGVATEAFF.